Listed below are T cell receptor beta chains from one sample, sequenced in a study of cytomegalovirus exposure and HLA in healthy donors. TCRdb's copy holds only in-frame clones and misses some; the assay was immunoSEQ multiplex PCR. Here the sample spans about 110,000 clones, approximately 86% being singletons. Sample: PBMCs. Every receptor here comes from a middle-aged man in good health and CMV-seronegative. The CDR3 runs from the conserved cysteine through the conserved F or W. Each record gives: J gene, V gene, CDR3 protein.

TRBJ2-2 | TRBV9 | CASSVISGNTGELFF
TRBJ1-2 | TRBV29-1 | CSAGVQVCGYTF
TRBJ2-1 | TRBV19 | CASSTGGAVNEQFF
TRBJ1-2 | TRBV28 | CASRPRVGDGAFYGYTF
TRBJ2-1 | TRBV27 | CASSLKGIPYNEQFF
TRBJ1-3 | TRBV4-1 | CASSQGPLRSGNTIYF
TRBJ2-6 | TRBV28 | CATAGTGFAGANVLTF
TRBJ2-2 | TRBV6-1 | CASMVRQGSAGELFF
TRBJ1-5 | TRBV7-2 | CASSREAGESQPQHF
TRBJ1-3 | TRBV6-6 | CASSYGQGGNTIYF
TRBJ2-3 | TRBV9 | CASSPPGLASTDTQYF
TRBJ2-7 | TRBV14 | CASSQVVAGGEQYF
TRBJ1-1 | TRBV28 | CASSTGTGIFAEAFF
TRBJ2-7 | TRBV11-1 | CASSQGAYEQYF
TRBJ2-1 | TRBV25-1 | CASSIIGESSYNEQFF
TRBJ1-2 | TRBV5-4 | CASSSDRINGYTF
TRBJ1-5 | TRBV30 | CAWSAGDSNQPQHF
TRBJ2-3 | TRBV6-4 | CASSAGFTDTQYF